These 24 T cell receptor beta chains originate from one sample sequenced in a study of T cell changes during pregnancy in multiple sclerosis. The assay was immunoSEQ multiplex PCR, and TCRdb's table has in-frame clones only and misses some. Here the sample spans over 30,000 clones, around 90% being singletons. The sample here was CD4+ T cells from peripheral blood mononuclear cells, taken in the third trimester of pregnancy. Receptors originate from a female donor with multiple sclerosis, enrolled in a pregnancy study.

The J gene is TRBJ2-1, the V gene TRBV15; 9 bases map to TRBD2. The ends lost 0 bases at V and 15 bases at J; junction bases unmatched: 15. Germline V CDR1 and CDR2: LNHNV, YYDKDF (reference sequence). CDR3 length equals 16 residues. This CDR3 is CATSRDAIPTSGRGFF. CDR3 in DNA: TGTGCCACCAGCAGAGACGCGATACCGACTAGCGGTAGGGGGTTCTTC.

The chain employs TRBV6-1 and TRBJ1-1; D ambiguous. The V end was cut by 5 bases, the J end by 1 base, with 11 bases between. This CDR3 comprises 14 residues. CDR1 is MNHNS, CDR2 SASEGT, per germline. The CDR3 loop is CASSTNHGNTEAFF. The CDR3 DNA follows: TGTGCCAGCAGTACAAACCATGGGAACACTGAAGCTTTCTTT.

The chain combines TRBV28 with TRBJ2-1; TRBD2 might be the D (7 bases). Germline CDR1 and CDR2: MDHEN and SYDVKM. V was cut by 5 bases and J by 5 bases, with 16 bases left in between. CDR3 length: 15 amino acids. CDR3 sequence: CASSPLADSHNEQFF. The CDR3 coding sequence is TGTGCCAGCAGTCCGCTAGCGGACAGTCACAATGAGCAGTTCTTC.

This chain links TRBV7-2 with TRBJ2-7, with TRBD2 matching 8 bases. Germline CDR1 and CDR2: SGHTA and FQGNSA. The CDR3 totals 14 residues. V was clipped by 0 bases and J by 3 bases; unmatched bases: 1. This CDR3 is CASSLAGLVYEQYF. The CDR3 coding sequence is TGTGCCAGCAGCTTAGCGGGACTAGTCTACGAGCAGTACTTC.

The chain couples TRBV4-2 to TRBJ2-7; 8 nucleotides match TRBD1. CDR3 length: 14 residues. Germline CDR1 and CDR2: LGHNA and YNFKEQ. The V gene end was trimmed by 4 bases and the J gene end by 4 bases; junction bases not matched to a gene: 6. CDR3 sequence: CASSPDRASYEQYF. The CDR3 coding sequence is TGTGCCAGCAGCCCGGACAGGGCGAGTTACGAGCAGTACTTC.

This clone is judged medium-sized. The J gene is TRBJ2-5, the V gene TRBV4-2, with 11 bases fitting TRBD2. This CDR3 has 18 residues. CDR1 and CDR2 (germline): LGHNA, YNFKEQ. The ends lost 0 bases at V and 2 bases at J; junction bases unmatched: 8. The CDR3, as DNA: TGTGCCAGCAGCCAAGATCCAGGGACTAGCGGTTTTCAAGAGACCCAGTACTTC. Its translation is CASSQDPGTSGFQETQYF.

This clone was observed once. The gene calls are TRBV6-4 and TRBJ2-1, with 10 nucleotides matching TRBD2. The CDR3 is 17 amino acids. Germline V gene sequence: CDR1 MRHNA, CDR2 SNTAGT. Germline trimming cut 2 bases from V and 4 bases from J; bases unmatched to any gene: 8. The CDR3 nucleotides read TGTGCCAGCAGTGACAGGGCTAGCGGGAGCACTTACAATGAGCAGTTCTTC. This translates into CASSDRASGSTYNEQFF.

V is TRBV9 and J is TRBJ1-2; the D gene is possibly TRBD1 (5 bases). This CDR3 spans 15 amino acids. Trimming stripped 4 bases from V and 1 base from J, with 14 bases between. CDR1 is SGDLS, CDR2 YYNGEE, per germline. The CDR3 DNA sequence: TGTGCCAGCAGCTCCCCCGCCCAGGGTAACTATGGCTACACCTTC. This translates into CASSSPAQGNYGYTF.

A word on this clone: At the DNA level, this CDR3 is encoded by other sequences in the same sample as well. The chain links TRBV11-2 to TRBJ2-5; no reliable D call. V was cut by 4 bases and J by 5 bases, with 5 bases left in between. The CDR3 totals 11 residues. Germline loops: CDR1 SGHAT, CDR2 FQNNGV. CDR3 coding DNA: TGTGCCAGCAGCTCCCGGGAGACCCAGTACTTC. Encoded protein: CASSSRETQYF.

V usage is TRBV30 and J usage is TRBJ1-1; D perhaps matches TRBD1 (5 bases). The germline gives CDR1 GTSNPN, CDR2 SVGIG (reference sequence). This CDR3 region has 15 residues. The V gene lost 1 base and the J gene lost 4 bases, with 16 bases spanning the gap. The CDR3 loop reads CAWSGSMGGGTEAFF. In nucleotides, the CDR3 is TGTGCCTGGAGTGGAAGTATGGGGGGGGGCACTGAAGCTTTCTTT.

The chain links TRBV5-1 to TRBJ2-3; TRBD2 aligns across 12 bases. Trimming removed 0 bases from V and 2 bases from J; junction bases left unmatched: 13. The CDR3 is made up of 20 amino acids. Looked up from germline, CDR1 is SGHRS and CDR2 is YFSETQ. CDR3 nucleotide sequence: TGCGCCAGCAGCTTGGATTGGTCGCTAGCGGGAGGGCCCTCCACAGATACGCAGTATTTT. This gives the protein CASSLDWSLAGGPSTDTQYF.

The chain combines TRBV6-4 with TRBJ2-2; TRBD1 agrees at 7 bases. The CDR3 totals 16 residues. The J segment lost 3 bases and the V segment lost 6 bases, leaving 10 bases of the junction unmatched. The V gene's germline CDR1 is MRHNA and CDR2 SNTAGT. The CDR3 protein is CASREGFTGDTGELFF. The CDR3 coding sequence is TGTGCCAGCAGAGAGGGGTTTACAGGGGACACCGGGGAGCTGTTTTTT.

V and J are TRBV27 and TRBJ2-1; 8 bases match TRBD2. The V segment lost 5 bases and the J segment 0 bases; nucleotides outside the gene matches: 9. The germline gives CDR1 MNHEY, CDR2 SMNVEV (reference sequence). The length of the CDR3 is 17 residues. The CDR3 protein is CASSPLTSASSYNEQFF. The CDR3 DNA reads TGTGCCAGCAGTCCACTGACTAGCGCCAGCTCCTACAATGAGCAGTTCTTC.

Here the CDR3 DNA reads TGTGCCAGTAGAAAGGCTAGCGATGGCAATGAGCAGTTCTTC. This encodes CASRKASDGNEQFF. The chain combines TRBV19 with TRBJ2-1, with D possibly being TRBD2 (6 bases). Trimming left V 6 bases short and J 6 bases short, with 15 bases between. Looked up from germline, CDR1 is LNHDA and CDR2 is SQIVND (reference sequence). This CDR3 comprises 14 residues.

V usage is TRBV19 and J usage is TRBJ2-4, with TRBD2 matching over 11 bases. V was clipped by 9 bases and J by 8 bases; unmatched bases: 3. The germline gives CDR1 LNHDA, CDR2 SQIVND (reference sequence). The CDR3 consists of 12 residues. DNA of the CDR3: TGTGCCAGCGGGACTAGCGGCTACATTCAGTACTTC. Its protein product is CASGTSGYIQYF.

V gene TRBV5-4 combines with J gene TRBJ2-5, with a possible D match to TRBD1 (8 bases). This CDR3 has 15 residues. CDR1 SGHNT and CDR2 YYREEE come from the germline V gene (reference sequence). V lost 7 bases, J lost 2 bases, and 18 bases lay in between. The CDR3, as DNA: TGTGCCAGCCGGGGACAGGCGGGACTACAAGAGACCCAGTACTTC. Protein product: CASRGQAGLQETQYF.

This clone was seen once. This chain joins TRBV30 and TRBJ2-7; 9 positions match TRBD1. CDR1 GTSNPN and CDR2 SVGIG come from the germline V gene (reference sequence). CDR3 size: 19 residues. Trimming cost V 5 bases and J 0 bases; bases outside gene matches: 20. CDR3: CAWDTQVYTGGLFSYEQYF. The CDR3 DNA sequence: TGTGCCTGGGACACTCAAGTGTACACAGGGGGCCTTTTCTCCTACGAGCAGTACTTC.

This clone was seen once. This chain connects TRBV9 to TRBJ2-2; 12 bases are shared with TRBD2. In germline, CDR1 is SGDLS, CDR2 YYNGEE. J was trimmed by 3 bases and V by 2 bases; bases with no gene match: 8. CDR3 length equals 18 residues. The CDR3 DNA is TGTGCCAGCAGCGTCCCACGTCTAGCGGGAGGGCACACCGGGGAGCTGTTTTTT. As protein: CASSVPRLAGGHTGELFF.

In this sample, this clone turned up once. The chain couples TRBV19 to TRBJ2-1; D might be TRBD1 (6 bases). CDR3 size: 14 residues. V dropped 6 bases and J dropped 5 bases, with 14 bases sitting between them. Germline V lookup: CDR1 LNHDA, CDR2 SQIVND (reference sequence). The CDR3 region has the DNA TGTGCCAGTAGACGATCTTACAGGGACAATGAGCAGTTCTTC. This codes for CASRRSYRDNEQFF.

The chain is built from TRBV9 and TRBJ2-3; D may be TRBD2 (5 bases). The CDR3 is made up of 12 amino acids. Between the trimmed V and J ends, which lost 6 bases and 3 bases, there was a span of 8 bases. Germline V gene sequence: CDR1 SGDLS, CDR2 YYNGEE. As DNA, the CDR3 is TGTGCCAGCAAGGGCGGGACAGATACGCAGTATTTT. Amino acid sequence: CASKGGTDTQYF.

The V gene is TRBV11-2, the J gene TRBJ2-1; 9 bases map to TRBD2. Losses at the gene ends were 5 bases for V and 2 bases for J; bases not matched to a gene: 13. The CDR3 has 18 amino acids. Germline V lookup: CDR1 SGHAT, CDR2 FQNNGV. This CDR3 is CASSPLAGYYQTYNEQFF. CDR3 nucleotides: TGTGCCAGCAGCCCACTAGCGGGCTACTACCAGACCTACAATGAGCAGTTCTTC.

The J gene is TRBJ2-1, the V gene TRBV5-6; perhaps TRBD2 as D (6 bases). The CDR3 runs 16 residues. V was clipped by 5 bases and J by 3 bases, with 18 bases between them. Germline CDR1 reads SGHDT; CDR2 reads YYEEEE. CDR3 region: CASRTLDGGFYNEQFF. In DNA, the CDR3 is TGTGCCAGCAGAACTTTGGACGGGGGATTCTACAATGAGCAGTTCTTC.

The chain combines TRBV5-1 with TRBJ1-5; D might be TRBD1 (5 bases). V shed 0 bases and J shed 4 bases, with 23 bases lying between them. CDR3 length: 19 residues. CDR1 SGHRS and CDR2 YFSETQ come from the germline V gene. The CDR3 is CASSLVRDCPVRVNQPQHF. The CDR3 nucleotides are TGCGCCAGCAGCTTGGTGAGGGACTGTCCCGTGAGGGTAAATCAGCCCCAGCATTTT.

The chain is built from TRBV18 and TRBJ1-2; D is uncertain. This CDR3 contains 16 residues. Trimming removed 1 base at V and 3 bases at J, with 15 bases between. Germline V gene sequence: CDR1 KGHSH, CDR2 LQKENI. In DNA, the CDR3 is TGTGCCAGCTCACCACGAGGACTCCGAACGGACTATGGCTACACCTTC. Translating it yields CASSPRGLRTDYGYTF.